This T cell receptor (beta chain) was sequenced in a study of cytomegalovirus exposure and HLA in healthy donors (TCRdb year 2017). For the study in its entirety: According to a later analysis, one platform produced both the approximately 110 validation repertoires and the 720 or so repertoires of the first cohort. The study aimed to test whether cataloging public T cell receptors could reveal signatures of past pathogen exposure. In addition to the first cohort of around 670 subjects, a separate validation cohort of approximately 110 different subjects was used. To predict cytomegalovirus infection status, the study brought together high-throughput TCR immunosequencing, statistical association of individual TCRs with disease status, and machine learning.

The germline V gene yields SGHRS for CDR1 and YFSETQ for CDR2. CDR3 length: 12 amino acids, cysteine to phenylalanine. The only DNA kept is the CDR3, 36 bases in frame from the first base. Trimming at the junction amounts to 0 bases on V and 11 bases on J, and the germline ends lie 11 bases apart. Libraries were made using the immunoSEQ multiplex PCR assay. For the original study's pipeline: A statistical classification framework was built to diagnose cytomegalovirus status from the catalog of TCR beta chain sequences. As stored in TCRdb, this immuneACCESS dataset retains in-frame rearrangements with V and J assigned. A fraction of the clones does not appear; measured against another copy, unresolved V genes explain less than half of the discrepancy, and the remainder lacks a known reason. The DNA gave D and trimming, while V, J and clone size come from that table. The sample includes around 120,000 clones, with roughly 90% observed a single time. Of the sample, about 1.9% falls within the top ten clones.

Overall study results and their limits: All 110 or so repertoires were used to score co-occurrence in the validation cohort in a later analysis, because that analysis had no HLA typing for the cohort. While some public TCRs were present in many individuals, most TCR sequences turned up only very rarely across donors. According to the authors, the approach could potentially be generalized to other disease states and immunological phenotypes. The study listed 164 TCR beta chains as associated with cytomegalovirus. The classifier was reported to diagnose cytomegalovirus status with high specificity and sensitivity in both the original cohort and the validation cohort. Of the cluster scores, about 94% were above 0 in a later analysis, which found that TCRs clustered in the first cohort also tended to co-occur in the approximately 120 validation repertoires. A few of the identified cytomegalovirus-associated TCR beta chains were confirmed in vitro to be specific for cytomegalovirus antigens.

Separate from the approximately 700-subject first cohort, the validation cohort of around 130 subjects was the group to which the donors belonged. In regard to this clone: Its antigen is unknown. No base quality values were provided; no much bigger clone lies one nucleotide off.

The receptor chain draws on TRBV5-1 and TRBJ1-1; there is no confident call for the D gene. Sequencing input: PBMCs. The source is a woman aged 18-30 years in good health and CMV-seronegative. The DNA is as follows: TGCGCCAGCAGCTTGGAGGAGGGTTCGGCTTTCTTT. Its product reads: CASSLEEGSAFF.